Following are 25 T cell receptor beta chains from one sample sequenced in a study of shared clonotypes between healthy human individuals. Data came from immunoSEQ multiplex PCR; TCRdb stores just in-frame clones and leaves some out. Of over a million clones in the sample, 95% to 99% are singletons; the top ten hold 0.4% to 0.55%. Sequencing used naive CD4+ T cells sorted from blood. The subset here: CD45RA+ positively selected. Source of these receptors: a man aged 25-45 years in good health.

The chain is built from TRBV5-1 and TRBJ2-7, with a weak D call TRBD1 (5 bases). Per germline, CDR1 SGHRS and CDR2 YFSETQ. This CDR3 is built from 13 residues. The germline V and J ends were trimmed by 4 bases and 5 bases, with 13 bases remaining between them. For the CDR3, the DNA is TGCGCCAGCAGCCCACGACAGAACCACGAGCAGTACTTC. It encodes CASSPRQNHEQYF.

This chain links TRBV15 with TRBJ1-4, with D possibly being TRBD1 (6 bases). Per the germline V gene, CDR1 is LNHNV and CDR2 is YYDKDF (reference sequence). The germline V and J ends were trimmed by 3 bases and 0 bases, with 8 bases remaining between them. The CDR3 consists of 15 residues. This CDR3 reads CATSRRTATNEKLFF. The CDR3 region has the DNA TGTGCCACCAGCAGGCGGACAGCAACTAATGAAAAACTGTTTTTT.

The CDR3 nucleotides read TGTGCCAGCAGTCTCCCGATTAGCAATCAGCCCCAGCATTTT. It encodes CASSLPISNQPQHF. The chain combines TRBV28 with TRBJ1-5, with no clear D. Trimming cost V 5 bases and J 0 bases, with 8 bases left between them. Per the germline V gene, CDR1 is MDHEN and CDR2 is SYDVKM. The CDR3 runs to 14 residues.

Turning to this clone: Germline is not matched at one junction end, which may reflect a read error. This chain connects TRBV14 to TRBJ2-7, with a tentative D call TRBD2 (6 bases). From germline, CDR1 is SGHDN and CDR2 FVKESK. This CDR3 contains 10 residues. The CDR3 reads CASSRGTAAF. The CDR3 region has the DNA TGTGCCAGCAGCCGGGGGACTGCCGCCTTC.

V is TRBV29-1 and J is TRBJ2-1; D is possibly TRBD2 (5 bases). The CDR3 consists of 10 residues. V was cut by 7 bases and J by 10 bases, with 11 bases left in between. CDR1 is SQVTM, CDR2 ANQGSEA, per germline. In DNA form, the CDR3 reads TGCAGCGCAACTACGGGGGAGCAGTTCTTC. It translates to CSATTGEQFF.

V is TRBV5-1 and J is TRBJ1-1; TRBD1 matches at 9 bases. V shed 5 bases, J shed 1 base, and the junction held 6 bases outside the gene matches. Per germline, CDR1 SGHRS and CDR2 YFSETQ. This CDR3 is built from 15 residues. Here the CDR3 DNA reads TGCGCCAGCAGACCCGGGACAGGGACGAACACTGAAGCTTTCTTT. Translated, it gives CASRPGTGTNTEAFF.

The chain combines TRBV7-2 with TRBJ2-2, with TRBD2 as a possible D gene (6 bases). The CDR3 totals 16 residues. V gave up 6 bases and J gave up 4 bases, with 18 bases separating them. CDR1 and CDR2 from the germline V gene are SGHTA and FQGNSA. The DNA for the CDR3 is TGTGCCAGCAGATTGGGGGGTACAGGTACCACCGGGGAGCTGTTTTTT. It codes for CASRLGGTGTTGELFF.

The chain uses TRBV5-1 and TRBJ2-2; 7 bases are shared with TRBD2. This CDR3 is 15 amino acids long. The germline V gene has CDR1 SGHRS and CDR2 YFSETQ. The V gene end was trimmed by 8 bases and the J gene end by 4 bases; junction bases not matched to a gene: 11. CDR3 DNA: TGCGCCAGTTCATACATGACTAGCCTCACCGGGGAGCTGTTTTTT. This translates into CASSYMTSLTGELFF.

This clone was recorded only once. The chain recombines TRBV5-1 with TRBJ1-1; D uncertain. Per the germline V gene, CDR1 is SGHRS and CDR2 is YFSETQ. Trimming stripped 3 bases from V and 4 bases from J, with 22 bases between. The CDR3 runs to 17 residues. CDR3 DNA sequence: TGCGCCAGCAGCTCTGAGCTTATGGGCCCGAGCGGCACTGAAGCTTTCTTT. It specifies CASSSELMGPSGTEAFF. Based on the CDR3 plus reference TRBV5-1 and TRBJ1-1, the full variable domain is KAGVTQTPRYLIKTRGQQVTLSCSPISGHRSVSWYQQTPGQGLQFLFEYFSETQRNKGNFPGRFSGRQFSNSRSEMNVSTLELGDSALYLCASSSELMGPSGTEAFFGQGTRLTVV.

J is TRBJ2-7 and V is TRBV6-6; possibly TRBD2 for D (5 bases). This CDR3 is built from 13 residues. Germline assignment: CDR1 MNHNY and CDR2 SVGAGI (reference sequence). V gave up 7 bases and J gave up 4 bases, with 14 bases separating them. CDR3 in amino acids: CASTNGVFYEQYF. The DNA of the CDR3 is TGTGCCAGCACCAACGGGGTTTTTTACGAGCAGTACTTC.

This rearrangement joins TRBV10-3 to TRBJ2-7; D is perhaps TRBD1 (5 bases). From germline, CDR1 is ENHRY and CDR2 SYGVKD. The CDR3 has 14 amino acids. Trimming took off 5 bases at V and 4 bases at J, with 15 bases between the two ends. The CDR3 coding sequence is TGTGCCATCAGTCGAGAAGCTTCAGGGTACGAGCAGTACTTC. Translated, it gives CAISREASGYEQYF.

The CDR3 spells CSAGGHEQYF. CDR3 bases: TGCAGCGCCGGGGGCCACGAGCAGTACTTC. The rearrangement uses TRBV20-1 and TRBJ2-7; the D gene could be TRBD1 or TRBD2 (6 bases each). Germline-derived CDR1 and CDR2 are DFQATT and SNEGSKA (reference sequence). This CDR3 comprises 10 residues.

The chain recombines TRBV5-4 with TRBJ1-5, with a possible D match to TRBD1 (6 bases). The germline CDR1 and CDR2 sequences are SGHNT and YYREEE (reference sequence). This CDR3 is 14 amino acids long. V dropped 3 bases and J dropped 3 bases, with 10 bases sitting between them. DNA for the CDR3: TGTGCCAGCAGCTGGGGGCCTGACAATCAGCCCCAGCATTTT. Protein sequence: CASSWGPDNQPQHF.

The chain couples TRBV5-4 to TRBJ2-2; 13 nucleotides match TRBD2. V dropped 1 base and J dropped 2; count of bases not matched to a gene: 8. Per germline, CDR1 SGHNT and CDR2 YYREEE (reference sequence). The CDR3 length is 19 residues. CDR3 sequence: CASSLQLAGGIRNTGELFF. The CDR3 DNA follows: TGTGCCAGCAGCTTGCAACTAGCGGGAGGGATCCGCAACACCGGGGAGCTGTTTTTT.

The V gene is TRBV27, the J gene TRBJ2-7; 8 bases are shared with TRBD1. This CDR3 comprises 14 residues. V dropped 5 bases and J dropped 5; count of bases not matched to a gene: 8. Germline CDR1 reads MNHEY; CDR2 reads SMNVEV (reference sequence). CDR3 loop: CASSARTGIHEQYF. The CDR3 DNA reads as TGTGCCAGCAGTGCCAGGACAGGGATCCACGAGCAGTACTTC.

The rearrangement links TRBV5-3 to TRBJ2-5; the match to TRBD2 covers 12 bases. TRBV5-3 qualifies as an ORF whose function is uncertain. J gave up 4 bases and V 3 bases, and 4 bases lay outside the gene matches. CDR3 length: 15 amino acids. The CDR3 protein is CARSWTSGVGETQYF. The CDR3 DNA follows: TGTGCCAGAAGCTGGACTAGCGGGGTGGGAGAGACCCAGTACTTC.

The chain has TRBV6-1 and TRBJ2-7; D gene ambiguous. The germline CDR1 and CDR2 sequences are MNHNS and SASEGT. The germline V and J ends were trimmed by 7 bases and 3 bases, with 19 bases remaining between them. CDR3 length: 15 residues. CDR3 in DNA: TGTGCCAGCACTGCCCCGCCCTGGACGGACTACGAGCAGTACTTC. Protein sequence: CASTAPPWTDYEQYF.

Of note for this clone: This specimen includes other DNA sequences encoding the same CDR3. The genes are TRBV30 and TRBJ2-3; the D is unclear. The CDR3 loop spans 12 amino acids. V shed 0 bases and J shed 1 base, with 2 bases lying between them. Germline V gene data show CDR1 as GTSNPN and CDR2 as SVGIG (reference sequence). CDR3 amino acids: CAWSVRTDTQYF. As DNA, the CDR3 is TGTGCCTGGAGTGTGCGCACAGATACGCAGTATTTT.

This chain joins TRBV5-1 and TRBJ2-1, with D hard to call. Germline values: CDR1 SGHRS, CDR2 YFSETQ. V lost 4 bases and J lost 6, with 8 bases in between. CDR3 length: 12 residues. The CDR3 nucleotides are TGCGCCAGCAGCGAGCCCAGCAATGAGCAGTTCTTC. Its translation is CASSEPSNEQFF.

The V gene is TRBV19, the J gene TRBJ2-3; 7 nucleotides match TRBD1. Per the germline V gene, CDR1 is LNHDA and CDR2 is SQIVND (reference sequence). Trimming cost V 5 bases and J 8 bases; bases outside gene matches: 10. This CDR3 comprises 14 residues. In DNA form, the CDR3 reads TGTGCCAGTAGTTCACAGGGGCTAGTCGTTACGCAGTATTTT. It is translated as CASSSQGLVVTQYF.

This chain links TRBV6-5 with TRBJ2-7, with a tentative D call TRBD1 (6 bases). V lost 4 bases and J lost 4, with 17 bases in between. CDR3 length: 15 residues. The germline gives CDR1 MNHEY, CDR2 SVGAGI. CDR3 in amino acids: CASSFTHIQGYEQYF. CDR3 nucleotide sequence: TGTGCCAGCAGTTTCACTCACATACAGGGATACGAGCAGTACTTC.

This rearrangement joins TRBV7-8 to TRBJ2-1; D unresolved. CDR1 SGHVS and CDR2 FQNEAQ come from the germline V gene. The V end was cut by 5 bases, the J end by 3 bases, with 8 bases between. CDR3 length: 13 amino acids. The DNA of the CDR3 is TGTGCCAGCAGCCCCCAACTCTACAATGAGCAGTTCTTC. Translating gives CASSPQLYNEQFF.

V and J are TRBV11-2 and TRBJ2-2, with unresolved D. The germline V and J ends were trimmed by 5 bases and 2 bases, with 6 bases remaining between them. Germline-derived CDR1 and CDR2 are SGHAT and FQNNGV. There are 13 residues in the CDR3. CDR3 nucleotides: TGTGCCAGCAGCCGAACTAACACCGGGGAGCTGTTTTTT. It specifies CASSRTNTGELFF.

The chain joins TRBV9 to TRBJ2-2; D is uncertain. Germline-derived CDR1 and CDR2 are SGDLS and YYNGEE. V lost 3 bases and J 4 bases, leaving 13 bases between the germline ends. The CDR3 loop spans 15 amino acids. CDR3 region: CASSAREGTTGELFF. CDR3 nucleotides: TGTGCCAGCAGCGCCAGAGAAGGAACCACCGGGGAGCTGTTTTTT.

The chain carries TRBV5-4 and TRBJ2-5, with 11 positions matching TRBD2. Per germline, CDR1 SGHNT and CDR2 YYREEE (reference sequence). CDR3 size: 14 residues. With 6 bases clipped from V and 4 bases from J, the junction kept 5 bases outside the gene matches. This chain's CDR3 is CASTLAGGRETQYF. The CDR3 DNA reads TGTGCCAGCACCCTAGCGGGAGGACGAGAGACCCAGTACTTC.